The source of this TCR beta chain is a study of CD8 T cells in Susac syndrome. V was cut by 4 bases and J by 2 bases, with 9 bases left in between. The CDR3 extends over 13 amino acids. Germline lookup yields CDR1 LGHDT and CDR2 YNNKEL (reference sequence). With random hexamers, about 0.45 to 1 ug RNA was reverse transcribed. TCRdb re-called the immunoSEQ multiplex PCR reads through MiXCR, storing one row per CDR3 protein. The sample lists fewer than 150,000 distinct CDR3 sequences, 90% to 95% occurring once. Sequencing was done on a sample of CD8+ T cells from PBMCs. The V call is TRBV3-1, the J call TRBJ2-7; possible D gene TRBD1, 6 bases. The clonotype was recovered from a human donor with multiple sclerosis. The CDR3 sequence: CASSPRDTYEQYF. The CDR3 nucleotides read TGTGCCAGCAGCCCTCGGGACACCTACGAGCAGTACTTC.